The clone carrying this T cell receptor (beta chain) was seen a handful of times. Antigen specificity is unknown. A NOSPECS grade of at least 4, a Clinical Activity Score of at least 3 and duration under 3 months were recorded in ophthalmopathy patients. This entry comes from a study of T cells in Graves' hyperthyroidism and ophthalmopathy. Study summary: Blood was drawn when the patient was first diagnosed and still untreated. Overall study findings and caveats: The blood repertoire included most of the expanded thyroid clonotypes above 0.001. Ophthalmopathy cases were set apart from stable hyperthyroidism by a 13 V-J model.

This CDR3 is built from 15 residues. From germline, CDR1 is SEHNR and CDR2 FQNEAQ (reference sequence). Deletions cut 0 bases from V and 6 bases from J, with 12 bases between. Using RNA transcripts as the source, TCR beta CDR3 regions were amplified. A set of HTBI primers served as the primers for a first-round RT-PCR of the TCR CDR3. TCRdb recomputed calls from the multiplex PCR reads with MiXCR, one row per CDR3 protein. The table has hundreds of thousands of distinct CDR3 sequences, approximately 15% seen once. This chain connects TRBV7-9 to TRBJ2-1; no clear D. The clonotype was recovered from a woman between 45 and 60 years old with Graves' ophthalmopathy. The specimen was blood. Here the CDR3 reads CASSLASRSRNEQFF. The CDR3 DNA is TGTGCCAGCAGCTTAGCGAGTCGCAGTCGCAATGAGCAGTTCTTC.